The present T cell receptor (beta chain) was sequenced within a study of cytomegalovirus exposure and HLA in healthy donors. CDR1 is SGHDN, CDR2 FVKESK, per germline. Trimming at V came to 0 bases and at J to 5 bases, leaving 13 bases not matched to a gene. The CDR3 is 17 amino acids. The primer mix had 60 Vbeta and 13 Jbeta primers. Clones were read by immunoSEQ multiplex PCR, and TCRdb kept only the in-frame ones, dropping some. The table shows about 160,000 clones, with about 65% occurring only once. Sequencing used PBMCs. This TCR was sampled from a man in his forties or fifties in good health and CMV-seropositive. The chain recombines TRBV14 with TRBJ2-7, with 7 bases identical to TRBD1. CDR3 nucleotides: TGTGCCAGCAGCCAAGACGAAATTCCGACAGGGAGCCACGAGCAGTACTTC. Residues: CASSQDEIPTGSHEQYF.